The entry that follows covers one TCR beta chain sequence. The data stem from a study of blood T cell repertoires in COVID-19. Whole-study context: Spain, Italy and the United States supplied samples that represented acute and convalescent COVID-19. Nucleic acid was either cDNA or gDNA, and it came from T cells, B-cell-depleted T cells, or PBMCs.

In the original analysis: Estimation of nucleated cell counts was performed using reference gene primer amplification. Clones were read by immunoSEQ multiplex PCR, and TCRdb kept only the in-frame ones, dropping some. V and J calls plus clone size are reproduced from that table; the DNA served to infer D and trimming. The profile shows approximately 82,000 clones, 65% to 85% of them singletons. What was sequenced was peripheral blood. The clonotype was recovered from a woman aged 55-70 years with acute or convalescent COVID-19.

In nucleotides, the CDR3 is TGCGCCAGCAGCTTTCTTAAAGACAGGGTTGGAGTCCCCGGGGAGCTGTTTTTT. Its translation: CASSFLKDRVGVPGELFF. The chain joins TRBV5-1 to TRBJ2-2, with TRBD1 matching over 7 bases. CDR3 length equals 18 residues. The junction had 16 bases not matched to a gene; V was cut back by 2 bases and J by 6 bases. Germline CDR1 and CDR2: SGHRS and YFSETQ.